This T cell receptor (beta chain) was documented in a study of shared clonotypes between healthy human individuals. Donors were healthy HIV-negative adults without recently reported acute infections or vaccinations. Splitting of CD4+ cells produced CD45RA+ naive and CD45RA-negative memory subsets. Researchers ran the assay at a deep level. Source study methods: ImmunoSEQ sequences covered only the junction and lacked quality scores; filtering therefore differed. Profiled with immunoSEQ multiplex PCR; TCRdb holds only in-frame clones, not every one. Clone size and the V and J calls come from that table; the DNA yielded D and trimming. The sample lists 2 million or so clones, roughly 96% occurring once. There are 15 residues in the CDR3. Germline CDR1 WSHSY, CDR2 SAAADI. With 5 bases removed from V and 5 bases from J, the gap between germline ends came to 16 bases.

This TCR was sampled from a man aged 18 to 29 in good health. The chain has TRBV10-2 and TRBJ1-5, with D possibly matching TRBD1 (6 bases). Material: naive CD4+ T cells sorted from blood. The subset was: CD45RA+ positively selected. The CDR3 here is CASSRSRGEDQPQHF. CDR3 bases: TGCGCCAGCAGTAGAAGCAGGGGAGAGGATCAGCCCCAGCATTTT.